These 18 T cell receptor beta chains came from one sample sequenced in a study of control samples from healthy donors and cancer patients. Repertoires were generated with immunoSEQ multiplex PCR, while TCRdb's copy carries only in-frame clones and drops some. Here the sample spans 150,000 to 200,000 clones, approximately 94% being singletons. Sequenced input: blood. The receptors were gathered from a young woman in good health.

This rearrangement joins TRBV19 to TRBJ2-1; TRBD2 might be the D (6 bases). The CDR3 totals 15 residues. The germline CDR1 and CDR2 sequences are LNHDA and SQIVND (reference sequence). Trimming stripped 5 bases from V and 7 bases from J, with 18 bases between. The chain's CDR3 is CASSLRGNLLNEQFF. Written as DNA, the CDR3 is TGTGCCAGTAGTCTACGGGGGAACCTTTTAAATGAGCAGTTCTTC.

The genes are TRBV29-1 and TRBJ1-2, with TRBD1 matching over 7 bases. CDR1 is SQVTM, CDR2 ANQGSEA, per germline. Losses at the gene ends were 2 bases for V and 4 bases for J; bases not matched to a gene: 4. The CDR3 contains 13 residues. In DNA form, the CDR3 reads TGCAGCGTTGAAAACAGGGGATCCTATGGCTACACCTTC. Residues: CSVENRGSYGYTF. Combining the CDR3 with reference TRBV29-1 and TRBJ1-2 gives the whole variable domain SAVISQKPSRDICQRGTSLTIQCQVDSQVTMMFWYRQQPGQSLTLIATANQGSEATYESGFVIDKFPISRPNLTFSTLTVSNMSPEDSSIYLCSVENRGSYGYTFGSGTRLTVV.

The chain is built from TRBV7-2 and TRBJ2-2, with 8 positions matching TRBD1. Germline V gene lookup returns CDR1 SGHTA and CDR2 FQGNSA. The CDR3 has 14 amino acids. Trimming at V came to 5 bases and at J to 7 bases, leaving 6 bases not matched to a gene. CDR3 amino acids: CASSAQGAGGELFF. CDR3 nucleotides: TGTGCCAGCAGCGCCCAGGGGGCTGGCGGGGAGCTGTTTTTT.

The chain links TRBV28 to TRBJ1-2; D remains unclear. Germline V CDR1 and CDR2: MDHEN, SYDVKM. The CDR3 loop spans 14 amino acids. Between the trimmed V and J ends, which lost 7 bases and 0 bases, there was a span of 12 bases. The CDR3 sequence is CASKGYTSNYGYTF. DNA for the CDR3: TGTGCCAGCAAGGGTTACACCTCTAACTATGGCTACACCTTC.

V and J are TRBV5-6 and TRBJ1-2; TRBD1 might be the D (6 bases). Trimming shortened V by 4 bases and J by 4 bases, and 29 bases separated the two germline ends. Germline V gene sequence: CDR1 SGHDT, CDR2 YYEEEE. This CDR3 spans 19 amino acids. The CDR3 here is CASSPQATGWGNRGYGYTF. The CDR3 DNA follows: TGTGCCAGCAGCCCCCAAGCGACAGGCTGGGGAAACCGGGGCTATGGCTACACCTTC.

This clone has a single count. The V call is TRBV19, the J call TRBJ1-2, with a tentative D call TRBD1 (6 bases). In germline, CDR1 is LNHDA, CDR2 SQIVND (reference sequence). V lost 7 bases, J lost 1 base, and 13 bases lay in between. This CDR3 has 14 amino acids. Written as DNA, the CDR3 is TGTGCCAGTAACCCGGGACACCTTAACTATGGCTACACCTTC. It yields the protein CASNPGHLNYGYTF. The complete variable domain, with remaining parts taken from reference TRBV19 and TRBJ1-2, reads DGGITQSPKYLFRKEGQNVTLSCEQNLNHDAMYWYRQDPGQGLRLIYYSQIVNDFQKGDIAEGYSVSREKKESFPLTVTSAQKNPTAFYLCASNPGHLNYGYTFGSGTRLTVV.

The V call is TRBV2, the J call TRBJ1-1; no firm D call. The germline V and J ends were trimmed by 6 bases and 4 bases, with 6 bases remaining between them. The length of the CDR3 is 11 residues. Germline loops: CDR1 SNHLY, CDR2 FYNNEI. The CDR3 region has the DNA TGTGCCAGCAGAACCGGCACTGAAGCTTTCTTT. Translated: CASRTGTEAFF.

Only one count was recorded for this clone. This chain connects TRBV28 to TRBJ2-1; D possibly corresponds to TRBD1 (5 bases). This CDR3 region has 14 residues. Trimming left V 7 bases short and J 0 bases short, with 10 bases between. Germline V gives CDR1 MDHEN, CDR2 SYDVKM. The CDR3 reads CASIGADSYNEQFF. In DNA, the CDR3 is TGTGCCAGCATAGGGGCTGACTCCTACAATGAGCAGTTCTTC.

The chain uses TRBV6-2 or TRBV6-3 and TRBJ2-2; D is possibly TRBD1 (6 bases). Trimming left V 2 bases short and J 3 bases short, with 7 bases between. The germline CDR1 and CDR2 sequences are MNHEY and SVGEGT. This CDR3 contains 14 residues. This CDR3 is CASSYRGYTGELFF. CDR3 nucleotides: TGTGCCAGCAGTTACAGGGGGTACACCGGGGAGCTGTTTTTT.

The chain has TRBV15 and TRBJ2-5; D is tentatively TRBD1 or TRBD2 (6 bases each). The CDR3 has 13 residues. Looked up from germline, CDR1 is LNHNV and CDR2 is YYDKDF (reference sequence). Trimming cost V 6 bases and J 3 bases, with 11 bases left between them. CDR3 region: CATRGGLEETQYF. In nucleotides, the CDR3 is TGTGCCACCAGAGGGGGGCTGGAAGAGACCCAGTACTTC.

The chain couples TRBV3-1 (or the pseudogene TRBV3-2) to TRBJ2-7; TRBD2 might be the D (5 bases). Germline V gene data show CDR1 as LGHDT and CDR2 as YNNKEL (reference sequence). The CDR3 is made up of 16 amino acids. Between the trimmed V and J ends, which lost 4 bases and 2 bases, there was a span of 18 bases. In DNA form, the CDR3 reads TGTGCCAGCAGCCCGCTACTTAGCGTAAACGCCTACGAGCAGTACTTC. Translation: CASSPLLSVNAYEQYF.

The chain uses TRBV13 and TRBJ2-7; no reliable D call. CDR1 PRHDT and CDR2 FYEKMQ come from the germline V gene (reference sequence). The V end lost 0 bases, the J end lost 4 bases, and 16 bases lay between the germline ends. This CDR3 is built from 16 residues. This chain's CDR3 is CASSLGPGSSSYEQYF. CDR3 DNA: TGTGCCAGCAGCTTAGGGCCGGGCAGTTCTAGTTACGAGCAGTACTTC.

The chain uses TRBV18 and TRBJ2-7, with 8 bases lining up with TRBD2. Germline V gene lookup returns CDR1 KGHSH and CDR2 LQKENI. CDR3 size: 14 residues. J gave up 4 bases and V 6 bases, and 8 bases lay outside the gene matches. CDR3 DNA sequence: TGTGCCAGCTCTACCGGGGGGGGCGTATACGAGCAGTACTTC. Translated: CASSTGGGVYEQYF.

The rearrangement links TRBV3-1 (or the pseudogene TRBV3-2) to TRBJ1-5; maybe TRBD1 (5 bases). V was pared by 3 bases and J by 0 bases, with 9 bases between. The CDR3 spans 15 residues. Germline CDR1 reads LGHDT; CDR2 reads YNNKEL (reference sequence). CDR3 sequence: CASSQGGYSNQPQHF. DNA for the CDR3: TGTGCCAGCAGCCAGGGGGGTTATAGCAATCAGCCCCAGCATTTT.

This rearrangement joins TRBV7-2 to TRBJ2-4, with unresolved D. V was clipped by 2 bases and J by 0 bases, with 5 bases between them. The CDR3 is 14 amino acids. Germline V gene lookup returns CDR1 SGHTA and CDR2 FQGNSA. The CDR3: CASSLSIAKNIQYF. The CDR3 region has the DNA TGTGCCAGCAGCTTAAGCATAGCCAAAAACATTCAGTACTTC.

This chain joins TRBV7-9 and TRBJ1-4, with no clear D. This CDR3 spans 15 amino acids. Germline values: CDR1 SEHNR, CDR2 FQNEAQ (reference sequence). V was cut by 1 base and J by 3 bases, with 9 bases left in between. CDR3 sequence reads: CASSLGYSSNEKLFF. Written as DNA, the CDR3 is TGTGCCAGCAGCTTAGGTTACAGCTCTAATGAAAAACTGTTTTTT.

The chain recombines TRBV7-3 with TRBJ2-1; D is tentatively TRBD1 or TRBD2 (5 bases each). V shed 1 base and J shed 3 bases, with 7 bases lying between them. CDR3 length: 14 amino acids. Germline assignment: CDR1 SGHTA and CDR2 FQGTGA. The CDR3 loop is CASSLSGGYNEQFF. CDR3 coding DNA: TGTGCCAGCAGCTTAAGTGGGGGCTACAATGAGCAGTTCTTC.

Here the CDR3 DNA reads TGTGCCAGCAGCGCTAGCGGAGCGTCGGATACGCAGTATTTT. Translation: CASSASGASDTQYF. V and J are TRBV9 and TRBJ2-3; TRBD2 matches 7 bases. The CDR3 is 14 amino acids. Germline loops: CDR1 SGDLS, CDR2 YYNGEE. V lost 3 bases to trimming and J lost 6 bases; unmatched junction nucleotides: 7. Based on the CDR3 plus reference TRBV9 and TRBJ2-3, the full variable domain is DSGVTQTPKHLITATGQRVTLRCSPRSGDLSVYWYQQSLDQGLQFLIQYYNGEERAKGNILERFSAQQFPDLHSELNLSSLELGDSALYFCASSASGASDTQYFGPGTRLTVL.